This T cell receptor beta chain was identified during a study of T-cell reconstitution after alpha-beta-depleted transplantation in children (dated by TCRdb to about 2016). For the study in its entirety: Using TCR repertoire profiling, the study followed T-cell immune reconstitution in a quantitative way in children after TCRalphabeta/CD19-depleted allogeneic hematopoietic cell transplantation. Study-level results and caveats: Apparently early alphabetaT-cell count recovery about two months after transplant reportedly relied on only several hundred rapidly expanded clones derived from non-depleted graft cells. Hyperexpanded clone frequencies declined over subsequent months; after one year, T-cell counts and TCRbeta diversity were mostly attributed to newly produced T cells. The high TCRbeta diversity at day 60 in some patients was ascribed to recipient T cells and intrathymic progenitors that had survived conditioning.

Sample treatment or condition, as interpreted from the label and publication: allogeneic hematopoietic cell transplantation with graft depleted of TCRalphabeta T cells and CD19 B cells. TCRalphabeta/CD19-depleted allogeneic hematopoietic cell grafts were given to the transplant recipients, all of whom were children. Libraries were built with PCR. The run used an Illumina HiSeq 2500. Molecular barcoding was employed in the preparation of TCR libraries, with unique molecular identifiers being used to normalize TCRbeta repertoire quantification. The public reads were quality trimmed at Q25 with fastp and then assembled into clones with MiXCR by TCRdb, keeping productive beta chains. A single entry per CDR3 protein holds the most common genes and DNA from its merged rows. The sample has hundreds of thousands of distinct CDR3 sequences on record, roughly 8.1% of them singletons. Clones ranked in the top ten supply 35% to 45% of the sample.

This clonotype occurred many times. Its specific antigen is unknown. No base quality values were provided; no much bigger clone lies one nucleotide off. The germline V gene (reference sequence) supplies CDR1 DFQATT and CDR2 SNEGSKA. The V and J ends are trimmed by 1 base and 6 bases, leaving 15 bases between them. Measured from the cysteine to the phenylalanine, the CDR3 is 14 residues long. Here the CDR3 DNA is all that survives: 42 bases in frame from base 1. The chain is made from TRBV20-1 and TRBJ1-2; the D gene identity is not certain. Sequencing used PBMCs, mostly from graft donor cells, obtained 360 days after TCRalphabeta/CD19-depleted stem cell transplant. The origin of this receptor is a male patient aged 2 to 10 who had a stem cell transplant for acute myeloid leukemia, so the T cells may come from the graft donor. The nucleotide sequence is given as TGCAGTGCTAGAGTAGGAACCAATCTTAATGGCTACACCTTC. Its coded protein is CSARVGTNLNGYTF.